The 13 T cell receptor beta chains reported below all come from one sample, sequenced in a study of blood T cell repertoires in COVID-19 (dated by TCRdb to 2019 to 2021). Receptors were amplified or captured by the immunoSEQ multiplex PCR assay. In TCRdb, the immuneACCESS table is reduced to in-frame sequences with V and J assigned. These tables do not hold every clone; where another copy was compared, an unresolved V gene accounts for under half, and the others remain unexplained. The sample table shows 250,000 to 300,000 clones, and 91% are seen once. The top ten clonotypes cover about 1.2% of the sample. Input material: PBMCs or T cells enriched from blood (not recorded which). These receptors originate from a human donor in a cohort exposed to, infected with or recovered from COVID-19 (not recorded which). The donor label of this sample is uncertain.

The chain couples TRBV30 to TRBJ2-1; TRBD2 matches 10 bases. Germline V gene sequence: CDR1 GTSNPN, CDR2 SVGIG (reference sequence). This CDR3 has 13 amino acids. V was clipped by 4 bases and J by 6 bases; unmatched bases: 3. The CDR3 nucleotides read TGTGCCTGGACCCGACTAGCGGGCAATGAGCAGTTCTTC. Protein sequence: CAWTRLAGNEQFF.

This rearrangement joins TRBV18 to TRBJ1-2; TRBD1 matches 12 bases. Germline lookup yields CDR1 KGHSH and CDR2 LQKENI. The CDR3 sequence is 15 residues long. V trimming: 4 bases; J trimming: 2 bases; junction bases outside the gene matches: 2. CDR3 bases: TGTGCCAGCTCACGGGGACAGGGGGCAAACTATGGCTACACCTTC. It yields the protein CASSRGQGANYGYTF. Combining the CDR3 with reference TRBV18 and TRBJ1-2 gives the whole variable domain NAGVMQNPRHLVRRRGQEARLRCSPMKGHSHVYWYRQLPEEGLKFMVYLQKENIIDESGMPKERFSAEFPKEGPSILRIQQVVRGDSAAYFCASSRGQGANYGYTFGSGTRLTVV.

The chain carries TRBV6-1 and TRBJ1-1, with D maybe TRBD1 (5 bases). The CDR3 totals 16 residues. Between the trimmed V and J ends, which lost 2 bases and 0 bases, there was a span of 13 bases. Per the germline V gene, CDR1 is MNHNS and CDR2 is SASEGT. The DNA of the CDR3 is TGTGCCAGCAGTGAACGGCCAGGGATCATGAACACTGAAGCTTTCTTT. Translated, it gives CASSERPGIMNTEAFF.

The chain joins TRBV19 to TRBJ1-1; D perhaps matches TRBD1 (5 bases). Germline CDR1 reads LNHDA; CDR2 reads SQIVND (reference sequence). Between the trimmed V and J ends, which lost 1 base and 0 bases, there was a span of 12 bases. The CDR3 is 16 amino acids. CDR3 coding DNA: TGTGCCAGTAGTATAGGGGGCGGCAGATTGAACACTGAAGCTTTCTTT. Translating it yields CASSIGGGRLNTEAFF.

In this sample, this clone turned up a few times. The chain recombines TRBV6-5 with TRBJ1-3; D perhaps matches TRBD1 (6 bases). The CDR3 consists of 16 residues. V gave up 0 bases and J gave up 0 bases, with 9 bases separating them. Germline V lookup: CDR1 MNHEY, CDR2 SVGAGI. The CDR3 sequence is CASSYSGTRSGNTIYF. DNA of the CDR3: TGTGCCAGCAGTTACTCCGGGACACGCTCTGGAAACACCATATATTTT.

The rearrangement joins TRBV11-3 to TRBJ1-1, with no clear D. This CDR3 is 14 amino acids long. Germline lookup yields CDR1 SGHNT and CDR2 YENEEA. Trimming cost V 1 base and J 4 bases, with 10 bases left between them. The CDR3 spells CASSLGGEGTEAFF. CDR3 sequence (DNA): TGTGCCAGCAGCTTAGGAGGAGAGGGCACTGAAGCTTTCTTT.

This sequence joins TRBV3-1 (or the pseudogene TRBV3-2) and TRBJ1-4, with TRBD1 matching 10 bases. This CDR3 is 16 amino acids long. CDR1 is LGHDT, CDR2 YNNKEL, per germline (reference sequence). Losses at the gene ends were 0 bases for V and 8 bases for J; bases not matched to a gene: 6. As DNA, the CDR3 is TGTGCCAGCAGCCAAGATCAGACAGGGGGCCGCGAAAAACTGTTTTTT. This gives the protein CASSQDQTGGREKLFF.

This sequence joins TRBV24-1 and TRBJ1-5; a weak D match, TRBD1 (6 bases). The V gene's germline CDR1 is KGHDR and CDR2 SFDVKD. V dropped 5 bases and J dropped 6 bases, with 13 bases sitting between them. This CDR3 is 14 amino acids long. This CDR3 is CATSGEGGAQPQHF. CDR3 DNA sequence: TGTGCCACCAGTGGGGAGGGGGGGGCTCAGCCCCAGCATTTT.

The rearrangement uses TRBV12-3 or TRBV12-4 and TRBJ1-2; tentatively, D is TRBD1 (5 bases). V lost 3 bases, J lost 8 bases, and 10 bases lay in between. CDR3 length: 12 residues. The CDR3 DNA reads TGTGCCAGCAGTTTTCCAGGGTCGGGCTACACCTTC. Residues: CASSFPGSGYTF.

The genes are TRBV6-5 and TRBJ1-1; TRBD1 is a possible D gene (6 bases). CDR1 is MNHEY, CDR2 SVGAGI, per germline. V shed 6 bases and J shed 6 bases, with 8 bases lying between them. CDR3 length: 11 amino acids. The CDR3 nucleotides read TGTGCCAGCAGACAGGGCCCTGAAGCTTTCTTT. This encodes CASRQGPEAFF.

A single count supports this clone. V usage is TRBV5-5 and J usage is TRBJ1-6; D possibly corresponds to TRBD1 (6 bases). This CDR3 has 19 residues. The germline V and J ends were trimmed by 3 bases and 0 bases, with 19 bases remaining between them. The germline gives CDR1 SGHKS, CDR2 YYEKEE (reference sequence). The CDR3, as DNA: TGTGCCAGCAGCTGGGAAATACAGGGATTTATCTCCTATAATTCACCCCTCCACTTT. Translation: CASSWEIQGFISYNSPLHF.

This clone has just one count. The chain combines TRBV30 with TRBJ1-5; 9 nucleotides match TRBD1. Germline V gene lookup returns CDR1 GTSNPN and CDR2 SVGIG (reference sequence). V lost 0 bases and J lost 6; bases outside the gene matches: 3. The CDR3 loop spans 14 amino acids. CDR3 nucleotide sequence: TGTGCCTGGAGTGTAGAGACAGGGGGTCAGCCCCAGCATTTT. It yields the protein CAWSVETGGQPQHF.

The DNA of the CDR3 is TGTGCCAGCAGCCAAACTAGCGGGGGAGAGACCCAGTACTTC. Its translation: CASSQTSGGETQYF. The chain joins TRBV3-1 (or the pseudogene TRBV3-2) to TRBJ2-5; 11 bases map to TRBD2. Germline V lookup: CDR1 LGHDT, CDR2 YNNKEL (reference sequence). With V trimmed by 2 bases and J by 4 bases, 0 bases remained unmatched. The CDR3 totals 14 residues.